One sample yielded the 6 T cell receptor beta chains listed below, sequenced in a study of shared clonotypes between healthy human individuals. Profiling relied on immunoSEQ multiplex PCR, and the TCRdb table lists in-frame clones only, not all of them. There are around 1.6 million clones in the sample; around 98% occur only once, and 0.4% to 0.55% lies in the top ten. The sample consisted of naive CD4+ T cells sorted from blood. Sample subset: CD45RA+ positively selected. All receptors derive from a man aged 30-40 years in good health.

The chain links TRBV10-3 to TRBJ2-3; 7 positions agree with TRBD2. V shed 8 bases, J shed 1 base, and the junction held 3 bases outside the gene matches. Germline values: CDR1 ENHRY, CDR2 SYGVKD. The CDR3 is 13 amino acids. CDR3 sequence: CAIDAGGTDTQYF. CDR3 sequence (DNA): TGTGCCATCGATGCGGGAGGCACAGATACGCAGTATTTT.

This rearrangement joins TRBV7-2 to TRBJ1-1, with a weak D call TRBD1 (5 bases). The ends were cut back, 0 bases at V and 1 base at J, with 9 bases in the middle. Per germline, CDR1 SGHTA and CDR2 FQGNSA. The CDR3 is 15 amino acids. CDR3 region: CASSLAGTANTEAFF. The CDR3 nucleotides are TGTGCCAGCAGCTTAGCAGGGACGGCGAACACTGAAGCTTTCTTT.

About this clone itself: Different DNA sequences within this sample yield the same CDR3. V and J are TRBV7-6 and TRBJ2-7, with TRBD2 identical over 9 bases. The CDR3 extends over 15 amino acids. Germline V gene data show CDR1 as SGHVS and CDR2 as FNYEAQ. Losses at the gene ends were 2 bases for V and 1 base for J; bases not matched to a gene: 3. CDR3 in amino acids: CASSLRLAGSYEQYF. The CDR3 bases are TGTGCCAGCAGCTTACGGCTAGCGGGATCCTACGAGCAGTACTTC.

The rearrangement links TRBV5-4 to TRBJ1-2; D unresolved. This CDR3 is built from 15 residues. Per the germline V gene, CDR1 is SGHNT and CDR2 is YYREEE (reference sequence). V lost 4 bases and J 3 bases, leaving 16 bases between the germline ends. The DNA of the CDR3 is TGTGCCAGCAGCCGTCTTCTGGATAATGACTATGGCTACACCTTC. Its translation: CASSRLLDNDYGYTF.

The genes are TRBV6-5 and TRBJ2-3; D is unresolved. Germline V CDR1 and CDR2: MNHEY, SVGAGI. Trimming took off 4 bases at V and 2 bases at J, with 16 bases between the two ends. The CDR3 loop spans 16 amino acids. CDR3 DNA sequence: TGTGCCAGCAGTTCGGCCGGCGCCATAGCCACAGATACGCAGTATTTT. It yields the protein CASSSAGAIATDTQYF.

In nucleotides, the CDR3 is TGTGCCAGCAGCCAACCTACCCCGGGACTAGGGTCTTACAATGAGCAGTTCTTC. Its translation: CASSQPTPGLGSYNEQFF. This chain uses TRBV7-9 with TRBJ2-1, with 8 bases that match TRBD2. The germline gives CDR1 SEHNR, CDR2 FQNEAQ (reference sequence). Unmatched junction bases numbered 16, after V lost 5 bases and J lost 4 bases. CDR3 length: 18 residues.